A single sample is the source of the 12 T cell receptor beta chains below, sequenced in a study of shared clonotypes between healthy human individuals. Profiling relied on immunoSEQ multiplex PCR, and the TCRdb table lists in-frame clones only, not all of them. Here the sample spans 2,500,000 or so clones, roughly nine tenths being singletons. Sequenced sample: naive CD4+ T cells sorted from blood. Subset defined: CD45RA+ positively selected. These receptors came from a man between 18 and 29 years old in good health.

As concerns this clone: Different DNA sequences within this sample yield the same CDR3. CDR3 sequence reads: CASSRGGFTDTQYF. Here the CDR3 DNA reads TGTGCCAGCTCCCGCGGGGGGTTCACAGATACGCAGTATTTT. The V and J genes are TRBV6-5 and TRBJ2-3; 8 nucleotides line up with TRBD2. Germline CDR1 is MNHEY and CDR2 is SVGAGI. Trimming removed 8 bases from V and 2 bases from J; junction bases left unmatched: 6. CDR3 size: 14 residues.

A single count supports this clone. This chain connects TRBV28 to TRBJ1-5; 7 positions agree with TRBD1. J was trimmed by 3 bases and V by 4 bases; bases with no gene match: 6. The CDR3 has 15 amino acids. Germline loops: CDR1 MDHEN, CDR2 SYDVKM. Here the CDR3 DNA reads TGTGCCAGCAGTTCGGCGACAGGGCCCAATCAGCCCCAGCATTTT. This translates into CASSSATGPNQPQHF.

The rearrangement uses TRBV4-3 and TRBJ1-3, with D hard to call. V was shortened by 0 bases and J by 3 bases, with 6 bases between the two germline ends. This CDR3 is built from 14 residues. Germline CDR1 and CDR2: LGHNA and YSLEER. The CDR3: CASSQEEGGNTIYF. The CDR3 region has the DNA TGCGCCAGCAGCCAAGAGGAAGGTGGAAACACCATATATTTT.

The chain combines TRBV9 with TRBJ2-2, with 16 bases lining up with TRBD2. The CDR3 spans 19 residues. Germline-derived CDR1 and CDR2 are SGDLS and YYNGEE. V shed 4 bases and J 1 base; nucleotides not matched to a gene: 7. CDR3 sequence: CASSPGTSGGGWNTGELFF. As DNA, the CDR3 is TGTGCCAGCAGCCCCGGGACTAGCGGGGGGGGCTGGAACACCGGGGAGCTGTTTTTT.

The chain couples TRBV5-1 to TRBJ2-1; TRBD2 is a possible D gene (6 bases). Trimming took 2 bases from V and 2 from J, leaving 14 bases between them. The CDR3 is made up of 16 amino acids. Germline V CDR1 and CDR2: SGHRS, YFSETQ. This chain's CDR3 is CASSLRGPGAYNEQFF. Written as DNA, the CDR3 is TGCGCCAGCAGCTTACGGGGTCCGGGGGCCTACAATGAGCAGTTCTTC.

Details on this clone: The same CDR3 can be traced to other DNA sequences in this sample. The chain has TRBV19 and TRBJ2-7; 9 bases match TRBD1. The CDR3 is made up of 14 amino acids. V lost 5 bases and J lost 3; bases outside the gene matches: 5. Germline V gene sequence: CDR1 LNHDA, CDR2 SQIVND (reference sequence). This CDR3 reads CASSLGTGSYEQYF. The CDR3 DNA sequence: TGTGCCAGTAGTCTCGGGACAGGGAGCTACGAGCAGTACTTC.

This chain links TRBV20-1 with TRBJ1-2; D is undetermined. The length of the CDR3 is 10 residues. Germline CDR1 is DFQATT and CDR2 is SNEGSKA (reference sequence). Trimming cost V 0 bases and J 8 bases, with 4 bases left between them. Here the CDR3 DNA reads TGCAGTGCTAGAGAATGGGGCTACACCTTC. Amino acids: CSAREWGYTF.

The V gene is TRBV19, the J gene TRBJ2-3; D remains unclear. The CDR3 has 16 residues. Germline V gene data show CDR1 as LNHDA and CDR2 as SQIVND (reference sequence). The V end was cut by 3 bases, the J end by 1 base, with 14 bases between. CDR3 bases: TGTGCCAGTAGTATTGCCTATGTAGTAGGCACAGATACGCAGTATTTT. Its translation: CASSIAYVVGTDTQYF.

The chain is built from TRBV5-1 and TRBJ2-3; D tentatively reads TRBD1 or TRBD2 (5 bases each). CDR3 length: 14 residues. The V gene lost 4 bases and the J gene lost 6 bases, with 15 bases spanning the gap. The germline gives CDR1 SGHRS, CDR2 YFSETQ. CDR3 sequence (DNA): TGCGCCAGCAGCGGGGGACCCCCTAAGGATACGCAGTATTTT. It codes for CASSGGPPKDTQYF.

V and J are TRBV19 and TRBJ2-3, with D possibly being TRBD2 (5 bases). The ends were cut back, 5 bases at V and 3 bases at J, with 18 bases in the middle. CDR3 size: 16 residues. The germline V gene has CDR1 LNHDA and CDR2 SQIVND (reference sequence). The CDR3 is CASSPRRGGLTDTQYF. In DNA, the CDR3 is TGTGCCAGTAGTCCGAGACGGGGTGGTCTTACAGATACGCAGTATTTT.

The J gene is TRBJ2-5, the V gene TRBV5-6, with D perhaps matching TRBD1 or TRBD2 (5 bases each). Germline assignment: CDR1 SGHDT and CDR2 YYEEEE. This CDR3 spans 15 amino acids. Trimming took off 2 bases at V and 4 bases at J, with 15 bases between the two ends. CDR3 loop: CASSLSLSGAETQYF. The CDR3, as DNA: TGTGCCAGCAGCTTATCTCTCTCCGGGGCAGAGACCCAGTACTTC.

V usage is TRBV30 and J usage is TRBJ2-5; TRBD1 matches 9 bases. CDR1 is GTSNPN, CDR2 SVGIG, per germline (reference sequence). There are 15 residues in the CDR3. Losses at the gene ends were 2 bases for V and 3 bases for J; bases not matched to a gene: 7. DNA of the CDR3: TGTGCCTGGAGTCCGGGACAGGGTATTAAAGAGACCCAGTACTTC. Protein sequence: CAWSPGQGIKETQYF.